The present TCR beta chain was sequenced within a study of cytomegalovirus exposure and HLA in healthy donors. For this clone: In the same sample, other DNA sequences code for this CDR3.

It was with 60 Vbeta and 13 Jbeta primers that the PCR ran. TCRdb's table, derived via immunoSEQ multiplex PCR, lists solely in-frame clones and lacks some. The table shows some 120,000 clones, with about two thirds occurring only once. The CDR3 consists of 12 residues. The J segment lost 4 bases and the V segment lost 5 bases, leaving 2 bases of the junction unmatched. Germline loops: CDR1 SGHRS, CDR2 YFSETQ. The sample was PBMCs. The receptor was isolated from a man younger than 40 in good health and CMV-seronegative. V is TRBV5-1 and J is TRBJ1-1, with 7 bases identical to TRBD1. In DNA, the CDR3 is TGCGCCAGCAGTCAGGGGGGCACTGAAGCTTTCTTT. Translation: CASSQGGTEAFF.